The entry that follows covers one T cell receptor beta chain sequence. These data are taken from a study of blood T cell repertoires in COVID-19. About the research overall: Acute and convalescent COVID-19 specimens originated in the United States, Italy and Spain.

Everyone who took part was 18 to 89 years old, and they came from about two dozen US areas. Under the authors' procedure: Estimation of nucleated cell counts relied on the amplification of reference gene primers. Sequencing was performed with immunoSEQ multiplex PCR; in TCRdb, only in-frame clones are kept and a portion is missing. V and J calls and clone size are copied from that table; D and trimming were computed from the DNA. In the table there are about 140,000 clones, under 90% of which are singletons. The CDR3 has 14 residues. CDR1 and CDR2 from the germline V gene are MNHEY and SVGAGI. V was shortened by 6 bases and J by 5 bases, with 15 bases between the two germline ends.

V usage is TRBV6-5 and J usage is TRBJ2-3; possibly TRBD1 for D (5 bases). The receptor was isolated from a woman aged 18-29 years who had been exposed to COVID-19. The sequenced sample was PBMCs or T cells enriched from blood (not recorded which). The CDR3 bases are TGTGCCAGCAGGTATAGGATGGGGCAAGATACGCAGTATTTT. Residues: CASRYRMGQDTQYF.